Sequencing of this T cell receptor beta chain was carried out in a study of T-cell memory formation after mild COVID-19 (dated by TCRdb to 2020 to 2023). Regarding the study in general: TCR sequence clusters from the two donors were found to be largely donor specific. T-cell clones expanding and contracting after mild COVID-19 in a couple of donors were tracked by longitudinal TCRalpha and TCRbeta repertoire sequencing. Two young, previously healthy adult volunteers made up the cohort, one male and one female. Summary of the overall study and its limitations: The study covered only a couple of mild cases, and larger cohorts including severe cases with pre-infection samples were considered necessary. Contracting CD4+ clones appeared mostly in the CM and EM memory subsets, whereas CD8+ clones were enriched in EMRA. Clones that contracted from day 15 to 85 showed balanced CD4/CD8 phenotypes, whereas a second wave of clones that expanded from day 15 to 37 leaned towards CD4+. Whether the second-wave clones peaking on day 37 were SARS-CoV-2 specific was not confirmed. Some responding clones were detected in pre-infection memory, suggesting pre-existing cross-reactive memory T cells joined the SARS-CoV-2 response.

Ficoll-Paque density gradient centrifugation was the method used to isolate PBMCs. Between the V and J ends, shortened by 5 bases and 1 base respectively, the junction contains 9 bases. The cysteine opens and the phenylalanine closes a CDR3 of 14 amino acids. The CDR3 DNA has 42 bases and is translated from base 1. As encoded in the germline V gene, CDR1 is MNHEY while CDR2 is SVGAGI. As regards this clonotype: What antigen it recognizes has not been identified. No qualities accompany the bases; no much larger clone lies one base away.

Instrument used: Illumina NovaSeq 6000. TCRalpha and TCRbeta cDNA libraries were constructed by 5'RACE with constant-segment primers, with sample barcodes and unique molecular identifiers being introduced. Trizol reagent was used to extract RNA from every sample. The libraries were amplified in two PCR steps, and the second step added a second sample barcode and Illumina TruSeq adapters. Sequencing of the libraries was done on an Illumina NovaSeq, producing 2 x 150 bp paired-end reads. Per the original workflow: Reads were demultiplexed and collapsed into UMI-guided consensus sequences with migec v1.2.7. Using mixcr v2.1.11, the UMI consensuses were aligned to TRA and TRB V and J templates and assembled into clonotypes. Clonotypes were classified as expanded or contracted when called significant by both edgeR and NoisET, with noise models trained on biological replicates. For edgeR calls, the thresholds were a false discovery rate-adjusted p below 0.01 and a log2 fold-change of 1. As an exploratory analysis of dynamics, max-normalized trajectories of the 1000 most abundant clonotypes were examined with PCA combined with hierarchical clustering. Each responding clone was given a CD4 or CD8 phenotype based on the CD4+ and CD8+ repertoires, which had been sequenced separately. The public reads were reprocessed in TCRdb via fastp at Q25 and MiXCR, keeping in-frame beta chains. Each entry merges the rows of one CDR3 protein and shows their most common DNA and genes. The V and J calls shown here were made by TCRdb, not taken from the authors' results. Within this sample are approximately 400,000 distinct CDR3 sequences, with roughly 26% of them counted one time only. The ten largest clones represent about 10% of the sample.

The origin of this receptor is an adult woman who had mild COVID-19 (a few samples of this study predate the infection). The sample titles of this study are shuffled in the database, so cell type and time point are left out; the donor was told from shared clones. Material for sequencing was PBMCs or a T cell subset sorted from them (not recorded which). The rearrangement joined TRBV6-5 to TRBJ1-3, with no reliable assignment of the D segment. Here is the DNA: TGTGCCAGCAGTACTCCAAGATCTGGAAACACCATATATTTT. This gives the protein CASSTPRSGNTIYF.